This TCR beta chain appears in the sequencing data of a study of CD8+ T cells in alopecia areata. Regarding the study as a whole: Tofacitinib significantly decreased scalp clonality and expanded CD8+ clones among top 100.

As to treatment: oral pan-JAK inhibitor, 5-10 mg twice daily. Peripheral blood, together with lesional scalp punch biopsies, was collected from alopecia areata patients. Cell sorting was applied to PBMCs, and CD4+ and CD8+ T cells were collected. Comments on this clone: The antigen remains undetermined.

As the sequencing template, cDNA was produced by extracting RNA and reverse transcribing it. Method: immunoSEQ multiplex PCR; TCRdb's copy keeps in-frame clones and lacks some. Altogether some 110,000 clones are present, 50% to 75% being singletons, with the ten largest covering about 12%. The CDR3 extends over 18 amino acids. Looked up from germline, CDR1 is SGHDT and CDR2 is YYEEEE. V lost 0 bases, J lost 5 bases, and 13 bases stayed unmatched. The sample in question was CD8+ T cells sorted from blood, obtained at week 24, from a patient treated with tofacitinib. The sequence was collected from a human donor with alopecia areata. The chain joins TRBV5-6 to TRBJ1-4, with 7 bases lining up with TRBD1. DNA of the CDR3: TGTGCCAGCAGCTTGGAGTCAGATAGGGGGCCCTCAAATGAAAAACTGTTTTTT. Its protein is CASSLESDRGPSNEKLFF.